This T cell receptor (beta chain) was recorded in a study of T cell responses to AZD1222 COVID-19 vaccine. Study-level results: Researchers took repertoire samples only after the peak T cell response had come.

For this clone: Its antigen is not known.

CDR1 is SGHTA, CDR2 FQGNSA, per germline. Deletions cut 5 bases from V and 2 bases from J, with 9 bases between. This CDR3 spans 13 amino acids. TCRdb's table, derived via immunoSEQ multiplex PCR, lists solely in-frame clones and lacks some. Among 170,000 or so clones listed, roughly 87% were seen once. This TCR was sampled from an adult in good health. J is TRBJ2-5 and V is TRBV7-2, with D perhaps given as TRBD1 or TRBD2 (5 bases each). The sequences come from peripheral blood, collected on day 0 of AZD1222 vaccination. The CDR3 loop is CASSPGRQETQYF. Here the CDR3 DNA reads TGTGCCAGCAGCCCGGGACGGCAAGAGACCCAGTACTTC.